The present TCR beta chain was sequenced within a study of OX40 agonist ivuxolimab in advanced cancers. Overall study results and limits: There was clonal expansion of CD4+ and CD8+ blood T cells by week 6 at 0.1 to 3.0 mg/kg. Partial responders at 0.1-3.0 mg/kg had among the lowest clonal expansion.

The V and J ends lost 7 bases and 2 bases, in that order; junction bases with no gene match: 9. Germline V gene sequence: CDR1 MNHNY, CDR2 SVGAGI (reference sequence). This CDR3 comprises 15 residues. To note about this clone: Its specificity is unknown.

TCRdb's copy holds only in-frame clones and misses some; the assay was immunoSEQ multiplex PCR. Among 66,000 or so clones listed, 80% to 95% were seen once. Sequenced material: CD4+ or CD8+ T cells sorted from blood, taken in a trial of the OX40 agonist ivuxolimab. This TCR was sampled from an adult with an advanced solid tumor such as melanoma, head and neck, liver or kidney cancer. V usage is TRBV6-6 and J usage is TRBJ1-1; 8 bases line up with TRBD1. CDR3 in DNA: TGTGCCAGCACCTCCGGCCAGGGGGCCAACACTGAAGCTTTCTTT. Residues: CASTSGQGANTEAFF.